This T cell receptor (beta chain) was recovered during a study of shared clonotypes between healthy human individuals. As defined, naive CD8 cells were CD45RO-negative and positively selected for CCR7, with terminally differentiated effector memory CD45RA+ cells excluded. The V end lost 5 bases, the J end lost 4 bases, and 9 bases lay between the germline ends. Germline CDR1 is SEHNR and CDR2 is FQNEAQ (reference sequence). This CDR3 spans 12 amino acids. Original analysis: ImmunoSEQ supplied junction-only sequences lacking quality scores, so filtering was different. Here immunoSEQ multiplex PCR was the method, and the copy in TCRdb shows in-frame clones only, minus some. V, J and clone size derive from that table, while D and trimming were established from the DNA sequence. The table shows 550,000 to 750,000 clones, with roughly nine tenths occurring only once.

The sequence derives from a young man in good health. The sequencing input was naive CD8+ T cells sorted from blood. The V call is TRBV7-9, the J call TRBJ2-7; no clear D. The CDR3 reads CASSPSEYEQYF. Here the CDR3 DNA reads TGTGCCAGCAGCCCCAGCGAATACGAGCAGTACTTC.